These 27 T cell receptor beta chains were sequenced from one sample in a study of OX40 agonist ivuxolimab in advanced cancers. Profiled with immunoSEQ multiplex PCR; TCRdb holds only in-frame clones, not every one. The sample includes roughly 55,000 clones, 80% of them seen just once. The sample in question was CD4+ or CD8+ T cells sorted from blood, obtained in a trial of the OX40 agonist ivuxolimab. These receptors were taken from an adult with an advanced solid tumor such as melanoma, head and neck, liver or kidney cancer.

The rearrangement links TRBV27 to TRBJ1-4, with D uncertain. Trimming took 6 bases from V and 5 from J, leaving 13 bases between them. The CDR3 runs to 14 residues. CDR1 is MNHEY, CDR2 SMNVEV, per germline (reference sequence). CDR3 nucleotides: TGTGCCAGCAGGAAGGGTGGGGTGAATGAAAAACTGTTTTTT. It specifies CASRKGGVNEKLFF.

J is TRBJ2-1 and V is TRBV20-1, with D unclear. Trimming cost V 7 bases and J 4 bases, with 8 bases left between them. Germline values: CDR1 DFQATT, CDR2 SNEGSKA (reference sequence). CDR3 length: 11 residues. This CDR3 is CSVNFYNEQFF. The CDR3 nucleotides are TGCAGTGTCAACTTTTACAATGAGCAGTTCTTC.

V is TRBV27 and J is TRBJ1-2; no definite D call. Germline loops: CDR1 MNHEY, CDR2 SMNVEV (reference sequence). The CDR3 is 13 residues long. Trimming pared 6 bases from V and 1 base from J, leaving 9 bases between. The CDR3 reads CASSPRVNYGYTF. For the CDR3, the DNA is TGTGCCAGCAGCCCGAGGGTTAACTATGGCTACACCTTC.

This chain uses TRBV18 with TRBJ2-7, with D possibly matching TRBD2 (6 bases). The CDR3 is 13 amino acids. Trimming took 6 bases from V and 0 from J, leaving 9 bases between them. Germline CDR1 reads KGHSH; CDR2 reads LQKENI. The DNA of the CDR3 is TGTGCCAGCTCCTTAGCGGCCTCCTACGAGCAGTACTTC. Translated, it gives CASSLAASYEQYF.

This clone appeared a single time. V is TRBV11-2 and J is TRBJ1-2; possibly TRBD1 for D (6 bases). The CDR3 is 15 amino acids. Germline CDR1 is SGHAT and CDR2 is FQNNGV. Trimming left V 5 bases short and J 2 bases short, with 15 bases between. CDR3 residues: CASSPGAYSNYGYTF. The DNA of the CDR3 is TGTGCCAGCAGCCCAGGGGCGTACTCGAACTATGGCTACACCTTC.

V and J are TRBV9 and TRBJ2-1, with unresolved D. The CDR3 is made up of 15 amino acids. V lost 0 bases, J lost 5 bases, and 12 bases lay in between. CDR1 is SGDLS, CDR2 YYNGEE, per germline. CDR3 sequence reads: CASSVGRVLDNEQFF. The CDR3 region has the DNA TGTGCCAGCAGCGTAGGTAGGGTCTTAGACAATGAGCAGTTCTTC.

This clone was seen a handful of times. This chain uses TRBV5-6 with TRBJ2-5; D may be TRBD2 (6 bases). CDR1 is SGHDT, CDR2 YYEEEE, per germline. CDR3 length: 18 residues. Trimming pared 9 bases from V and 1 base from J, leaving 28 bases between. Written as DNA, the CDR3 is TGTGCCACCGCAGTCCTGGGAGGCGGTGGGGGGAGCCAAGAGACCCAGTACTTC. Protein product: CATAVLGGGGGSQETQYF.

The rearrangement links TRBV13 to TRBJ1-3; D might be TRBD1 (6 bases). CDR3 size: 14 residues. The germline V and J ends were trimmed by 5 bases and 5 bases, with 13 bases remaining between them. Per the germline V gene, CDR1 is PRHDT and CDR2 is FYEKMQ (reference sequence). DNA for the CDR3: TGTGCCAGCAGCCCCCGGGGGGCGCGAAACACCATATATTTT. Its protein product is CASSPRGARNTIYF.

The rearrangement joins TRBV28 to TRBJ1-1; a possible D gene is TRBD1 (6 bases). V lost 5 bases, J lost 2 bases, and 15 bases lay in between. CDR3 size: 15 residues. Germline lookup yields CDR1 MDHEN and CDR2 SYDVKM. The CDR3 DNA is TGTGCCAGCAGTAACCTAGGGGGATCTAACACTGAAGCTTTCTTT. It translates to CASSNLGGSNTEAFF.

In DNA, the CDR3 is TGCAGCGTTGAAGTGGCGCAGGGAGGCCACTATGGCTACACCTTC. Translating gives CSVEVAQGGHYGYTF. The rearrangement joins TRBV29-1 to TRBJ1-2; maybe TRBD1 (5 bases). Between the trimmed V and J ends, which lost 1 base and 3 bases, there was a span of 15 bases. Germline CDR1 is SQVTM and CDR2 is ANQGSEA. This CDR3 is built from 15 residues. The full variable domain, completed using reference TRBV29-1 and TRBJ1-2, is SAVISQKPSRDICQRGTSLTIQCQVDSQVTMMFWYRQQPGQSLTLIATANQGSEATYESGFVIDKFPISRPNLTFSTLTVSNMSPEDSSIYLCSVEVAQGGHYGYTFGSGTRLTVV.

The chain combines TRBV7-2 with TRBJ2-1; D might be TRBD1 (5 bases). The CDR3 spans 15 residues. V was shortened by 1 base and J by 0 bases, with 7 bases between the two germline ends. Germline V lookup: CDR1 SGHTA, CDR2 FQGNSA. The CDR3 sequence is CASSLEGYSYNEQFF. CDR3 nucleotides: TGTGCCAGCAGCTTAGAGGGGTACTCCTACAATGAGCAGTTCTTC.

The chain combines TRBV9 with TRBJ1-5; the D gene is possibly TRBD1 (5 bases). This CDR3 comprises 15 residues. Germline values: CDR1 SGDLS, CDR2 YYNGEE. The V gene lost 1 base and the J gene lost 6 bases, with 14 bases spanning the gap. The CDR3 nucleotides read TGTGCCAGCAGCGTAAGCGCAGGGAACGGTCAGCCCCAGCATTTT. It yields the protein CASSVSAGNGQPQHF.

In its sample, this clone was seen a few times. The J gene is TRBJ1-5, the V gene TRBV6-6; D call uncertain. This CDR3 is built from 12 residues. V was cut by 6 bases and J by 0 bases, with 3 bases left in between. CDR1 and CDR2 from the germline V gene are MNHNY and SVGAGI (reference sequence). The CDR3 DNA follows: TGTGCCAGCAGCCGTAGCAATCAGCCCCAGCATTTT. As protein: CASSRSNQPQHF.

This clone was detected only a few times. Other DNA sequences from this sample encode an identical CDR3 as well. V usage is TRBV28 and J usage is TRBJ1-4; D call uncertain. V lost 3 bases and J 5 bases, leaving 4 bases between the germline ends. From germline, CDR1 is MDHEN and CDR2 SYDVKM. This CDR3 has 12 residues. Written as DNA, the CDR3 is TGTGCCAGCAGTTTGAGGAATGAAAAACTGTTTTTT. Its protein product is CASSLRNEKLFF.

J is TRBJ2-1 and V is TRBV5-1; D unresolved. CDR3 length: 15 amino acids. CDR1 is SGHRS, CDR2 YFSETQ, per germline. V gave up 1 base and J gave up 6 bases, with 14 bases separating them. The CDR3 here is CASSLPAPAVNEQFF. DNA for the CDR3: TGCGCCAGCAGCTTGCCGGCCCCGGCGGTCAATGAGCAGTTCTTC. The whole variable domain, filled in from reference TRBV5-1 and TRBJ2-1, reads KAGVTQTPRYLIKTRGQQVTLSCSPISGHRSVSWYQQTPGQGLQFLFEYFSETQRNKGNFPGRFSGRQFSNSRSEMNVSTLELGDSALYLCASSLPAPAVNEQFFGPGTRLTVL.

V gene TRBV28 combines with J gene TRBJ1-1; possible D gene TRBD1, 6 bases. V was clipped by 9 bases and J by 0 bases, with 17 bases between them. The germline gives CDR1 MDHEN, CDR2 SYDVKM. CDR3 length equals 15 residues. The CDR3 DNA is TGTGCCAGTCTACGACAGGCAACTCTGAACACTGAAGCTTTCTTT. Its protein product is CASLRQATLNTEAFF.

The chain recombines TRBV30 with TRBJ1-2, with a possible D match to TRBD1 (5 bases). The CDR3 has 13 amino acids. CDR1 is GTSNPN, CDR2 SVGIG, per germline (reference sequence). Trimming shortened V by 0 bases and J by 8 bases, and 13 bases separated the two germline ends. The CDR3, as DNA: TGTGCCTGGAGTGTACCCTGGGGGGTGGGCTACACCTTC. Protein sequence: CAWSVPWGVGYTF.

J is TRBJ2-3 and V is TRBV5-6; no clear D gene. CDR1 is SGHDT, CDR2 YYEEEE, per germline. This CDR3 has 15 amino acids. Deletions cut 9 bases from V and 0 bases from J, with 17 bases between. As DNA, the CDR3 is TGTGCCACCTCCGCAGGCGGCCGGAGCACAGATACGCAGTATTTT. Translating it yields CATSAGGRSTDTQYF. Variable domain in full (rest from reference TRBV5-6 and TRBJ2-3): DAGVTQSPTHLIKTRGQQVTLRCSPKSGHDTVSWYQQALGQGPQFIFQYYEEEERQRGNFPDRFSGHQFPNYSSELNVNALLLGDSALYLCATSAGGRSTDTQYFGPGTRLTVL.

The chain employs TRBV2 and TRBJ2-5; D may match TRBD1 or TRBD2 (7 bases each). Trimming removed 7 bases from V and 4 bases from J, with 19 bases in between. Germline V lookup: CDR1 SNHLY, CDR2 FYNNEI. The CDR3 totals 15 residues. The CDR3 protein is CASKGAGAPGETQYF. DNA of the CDR3: TGTGCCAGCAAGGGGGCGGGGGCCCCGGGAGAGACCCAGTACTTC.

In this sample, this clone turned up once. The chain joins TRBV28 to TRBJ1-3; TRBD1 matches 7 bases. CDR1 is MDHEN and CDR2 is SYDVKM in the germline V gene. The CDR3 runs 14 residues. V trimming: 7 bases; J trimming: 0 bases; junction bases outside the gene matches: 3. CDR3 sequence (DNA): TGTGCCAGCATCGGACAGGCCTCTGGAAACACCATATATTTT. Protein sequence: CASIGQASGNTIYF.

J is TRBJ1-1 and V is TRBV6-6, with TRBD1 matching 7 bases. In germline, CDR1 is MNHNY, CDR2 SVGAGI (reference sequence). The CDR3 consists of 14 residues. With 6 bases clipped from V and 0 bases from J, the junction kept 4 bases outside the gene matches. The CDR3 DNA reads as TGTGCCAGCAGCAAGGACAGGATGAACACTGAAGCTTTCTTT. Amino acids: CASSKDRMNTEAFF.

This clone appeared a single time. The chain couples TRBV19 to TRBJ2-2; 10 positions match TRBD1. CDR1 is LNHDA, CDR2 SQIVND, per germline (reference sequence). The CDR3 is 15 amino acids. With V trimmed by 6 bases and J by 6 bases, 7 bases remained unmatched. Here the CDR3 reads CASRRDRGGPGELFF. The CDR3 DNA reads TGTGCCAGTAGGCGGGACAGGGGAGGCCCCGGGGAGCTGTTTTTT.

The chain carries TRBV12-1 and TRBJ2-3; the tabulated D call, TRBD2, remains unverified against the DNA. TRBV12-1 is a pseudogene segment. This CDR3 comprises 20 residues. The CDR3 reads CASSFTGVAEEEIETDTQYF. In nucleotides, the CDR3 is TGTGCCAGCAGCTTTACGGGAGTAGCGGAAGAGGAGATTGAGACAGATACGCAGTATTTT.

J is TRBJ1-1 and V is TRBV7-9; D ambiguous. CDR1 is SEHNR and CDR2 is FQNEAQ in the germline V gene (reference sequence). This CDR3 spans 14 amino acids. V lost 6 bases to trimming and J lost 1 base, with 12 bases between them. CDR3 region: CASSPGPRNTEAFF. The CDR3 DNA reads as TGTGCCAGCAGTCCCGGACCGAGGAACACTGAAGCTTTCTTT.

V and J are TRBV5-1 and TRBJ1-1, with 8 bases matching TRBD1. CDR1 SGHRS and CDR2 YFSETQ come from the germline V gene. CDR3 length: 15 amino acids. Trimming took 4 bases from V and 4 from J; bases not matched to a gene: 9. This CDR3 is CASSARQGKATEAFF. The CDR3 DNA sequence: TGCGCCAGCAGCGCTAGACAGGGGAAGGCCACTGAAGCTTTCTTT.

The genes are TRBV2 and TRBJ2-5; tentatively, D is TRBD1 (7 bases). The CDR3 contains 16 residues. V was pared by 7 bases and J by 5 bases, with 23 bases between. CDR1 is SNHLY, CDR2 FYNNEI, per germline. The CDR3: CASNQARQGGLETQYF. The CDR3 DNA reads TGTGCCAGCAACCAAGCAAGACAGGGAGGATTGGAGACCCAGTACTTC. Combining the CDR3 with reference TRBV2 and TRBJ2-5 gives the whole variable domain EPEVTQTPSHQVTQMGQEVILRCVPISNHLYFYWYRQILGQKVEFLVSFYNNEISEKSEIFDDQFSVERPDGSNFTLKIRSTKLEDSAMYFCASNQARQGGLETQYFGPGTRLLVL.

This clone was counted once. The rearrangement links TRBV27 to TRBJ2-2; 12 bases match TRBD2. Germline CDR1 MNHEY, CDR2 SMNVEV (reference sequence). The V gene end was trimmed by 2 bases and the J gene end by 5 bases; junction bases not matched to a gene: 3. CDR3 length: 16 amino acids. CDR3 region: CASSLVGTSGTGELFF. DNA for the CDR3: TGTGCCAGCAGTTTAGTAGGGACTAGCGGGACCGGGGAGCTGTTTTTT.